The sequence of this T cell receptor (beta chain) was determined in a study of T-cell memory formation after mild COVID-19. Study-wide findings and caveats: Memory cells collected pre-infection included some clones that later responded, suggesting cross-reactive memory joined. Day 15 to 85 contractors were CD4/CD8 balanced; later expanders leaned CD4+. The main location of contracting CD4+ clones was CM and EM, and that of contracting CD8+ clones was EMRA.

Constant-segment primers and 5'RACE yielded cDNA libraries for TCR alpha and TCR beta, each carrying sample barcodes and UMIs. TCRdb reprocessed the 5' RACE reads via MiXCR and lists one record per CDR3 protein. This table holds 200,000 to 250,000 distinct CDR3 sequences, around 9.5% found once. This clonotype was counted many times. Its specificity is unknown. The CDR3 spans 13 residues. The V end lost 9 bases, the J end lost 3 bases, and 14 bases lay between the germline ends. This sequence was found in a man aged 18 to 30 who had mild COVID-19 (a few samples of this study predate the infection). Cell type and time point are not known. V and J are TRBV12-3 or TRBV12-4 and TRBJ1-1; D is unresolved. Sequenced: PBMCs or a T cell subset sorted from them (not recorded which). The DNA for the CDR3 is TGTGCCAGTTCCACGGGCATAGACACTGAAGCTTTCTTT. Its translation: CASSTGIDTEAFF.